The clone carrying this T cell receptor (beta chain) came up a few times. The data are from a study of response to subunit inactivated influenza vaccine. Trimming cost V 6 bases and J 3 bases, with 18 bases left between them. The germline V gene has CDR1 SGHTA and CDR2 FQGNSA. The CDR3 spans 15 residues. MiXCR, applied by TCRdb to the RT-PCR reads, yields one record per CDR3 protein. The top ten clones hold approximately 11% of a sample with 700,000 to 800,000 distinct CDR3 sequences, approximately 17% of them seen once. The receptor was isolated from a man aged 45 to 65 who received an inactivated influenza vaccine. The chain employs TRBV7-2 and TRBJ2-7, with D possibly matching TRBD2 (7 bases). The sequenced sample was PBMCs from blood, obtained 4 to 6 days after vaccination. This CDR3 is CASRLGGSGFYEQYF. The CDR3 DNA reads as TGTGCCAGCAGACTAGGGGGTAGCGGGTTCTACGAGCAGTACTTC.